The 5 T cell receptor beta chains below were found in one sample sequenced in a study of shared clonotypes between healthy human individuals (dated by TCRdb to the early 2020s). CD8 naive samples were CD45RO-negative cells positively selected for CCR7, giving a CD45RA+CCR7+ population that excluded TemRA cells. The library was generated by the immunoSEQ multiplex PCR assay. TCRdb obtained this table from immuneACCESS and retained in-frame rearrangements with V and J assigned. These tables miss some clones; where compared with another copy, unresolved V genes account for less than half of the shortfall, and the remainder is unexplained. A total of around 2,000,000 clones appear in this sample, about 95% of them only once. About 1.1% of the sample belongs to the ten largest clones. Input material: naive CD8+ T cells sorted from blood. The cell subset or site label here, explained by the study, means: CD45RA+CCR7+. Source of these receptors: a man younger than 35 in good health.

This sequence joins TRBV10-3 and TRBJ2-1, with D hard to call. The CDR3 consists of 13 residues. Looked up from germline, CDR1 is ENHRY and CDR2 is SYGVKD. Trimming removed 3 bases from V and 6 bases from J, with 9 bases in between. The CDR3 region has the DNA TGTGCCATCAGTGAATTATCTAGCAATGAGCAGTTCTTC. Protein product: CAISELSSNEQFF.

V gene TRBV2 combines with J gene TRBJ1-1; perhaps TRBD1 as D (6 bases). The V and J ends lost 3 bases and 6 bases respectively, with 14 bases between them. The CDR3 sequence is 14 residues long. Germline CDR1 is SNHLY and CDR2 is FYNNEI. As DNA, the CDR3 is TGTGCCAGCAGTGATTGGGACAACTCTCCTGAAGCTTTCTTT. Its translation is CASSDWDNSPEAFF.

This chain joins TRBV13 and TRBJ1-1; tentative D call: TRBD1 (5 bases). This CDR3 spans 11 amino acids. The germline CDR1 and CDR2 sequences are PRHDT and FYEKMQ (reference sequence). V was cut by 8 bases and J by 1 base, with 5 bases left in between. CDR3 in amino acids: CASGQNTEAFF. CDR3 coding DNA: TGTGCCAGCGGACAGAACACTGAAGCTTTCTTT.

The CDR3 DNA follows: TGTGCCAGCAGCAACAGACTAGCGGGAGATGAGCAGTTCTTC. Residues: CASSNRLAGDEQFF. This chain joins TRBV27 and TRBJ2-1; 12 nucleotides match TRBD2. The germline CDR1 and CDR2 sequences are MNHEY and SMNVEV (reference sequence). The CDR3 loop spans 14 amino acids. V trimming: 6 bases; J trimming: 8 bases; junction bases outside the gene matches: 5.

CDR3 nucleotides: TGTGCCAGCAGTGCTTCCGGGGGATCCTACGAGCAGTACTTC. This sequence encodes CASSASGGSYEQYF. The rearrangement joins TRBV2 to TRBJ2-7; maybe TRBD2 (6 bases). Deletions cut 4 bases from V and 1 base from J, with 11 bases between. Germline CDR1 reads SNHLY; CDR2 reads FYNNEI. The CDR3 totals 14 residues. Together with reference TRBV2 and TRBJ2-7, the CDR3 gives the full variable domain: EPEVTQTPSHQVTQMGQEVILRCVPISNHLYFYWYRQILGQKVEFLVSFYNNEISEKSEIFDDQFSVERPDGSNFTLKIRSTKLEDSAMYFCASSASGGSYEQYFGPGTRLTVT.